This T cell receptor beta chain derives from a study of T cell changes during pregnancy in multiple sclerosis. From germline, CDR1 is MNHNY and CDR2 SVGAGI (reference sequence). This CDR3 has 14 amino acids. Trimming shortened V by 6 bases and J by 8 bases, and 19 bases separated the two germline ends. Clones were read by immunoSEQ multiplex PCR, and TCRdb kept only the in-frame ones, dropping some. Of around 92,000 clones listed, approximately 92% were seen once; the top ten hold around 4.1%. The sample was peripheral blood, taken in the first trimester of pregnancy. The sequence was collected from a female donor with multiple sclerosis, enrolled in a pregnancy study. This chain connects TRBV6-6 to TRBJ1-2; tentative D call: TRBD1 (6 bases). The DNA of the CDR3 is TGTGCCAGCAGGGCACAGGGTAGTGTCGAGGGCTACACCTTC. Its translation: CASRAQGSVEGYTF.